The 17 T cell receptor beta chains below come from one sample, sequenced in a study of blood T cell repertoires in COVID-19. Here immunoSEQ multiplex PCR was the method, and the copy in TCRdb shows in-frame clones only, minus some. The sample lists some 290,000 clones, over 90% occurring once. Input material: PBMCs or T cells enriched from blood (not recorded which). These receptors were taken from a woman between 25 and 40 years old who had been exposed to COVID-19.

The chain uses TRBV30 and TRBJ1-2, with D perhaps TRBD1 (6 bases). V lost 2 bases and J lost 7, with 14 bases in between. In germline, CDR1 is GTSNPN, CDR2 SVGIG (reference sequence). This CDR3 region has 13 residues. CDR3 loop: CAWSTSGTLGYTF. In nucleotides, the CDR3 is TGTGCCTGGAGTACGTCCGGGACACTTGGCTACACCTTC. Variable domain in full (rest from reference TRBV30 and TRBJ1-2): SQTIHQWPATLVQPVGSPLSLECTVEGTSNPNLYWYRQAAGRGLQLLFYSVGIGQISSEVPQNLSASRPQDRQFILSSKKLLLSDSGFYLCAWSTSGTLGYTFGSGTRLTVV.

The chain recombines TRBV15 with TRBJ2-5, with 7 positions matching TRBD1. Per the germline V gene, CDR1 is LNHNV and CDR2 is YYDKDF (reference sequence). The V and J ends lost 4 bases and 7 bases, in that order; junction bases with no gene match: 18. The CDR3 contains 17 residues. The CDR3 loop reads CATSNRQGAVSFGTQYF. The CDR3 DNA follows: TGTGCCACCAGCAACAGACAGGGAGCGGTTAGCTTTGGGACCCAGTACTTC.

V gene TRBV15 combines with J gene TRBJ1-3, with D perhaps matching TRBD1 (5 bases). CDR1 is LNHNV, CDR2 YYDKDF, per germline (reference sequence). The CDR3 loop spans 16 amino acids. The V end lost 5 bases, the J end lost 0 bases, and 14 bases lay between the germline ends. The CDR3 sequence: CATSGSGTYSGNTIYF. The DNA for the CDR3 is TGTGCCACCAGCGGGAGCGGGACCTACTCTGGAAACACCATATATTTT.

CDR3 sequence reads: CASRRITGFGGYTF. As DNA, the CDR3 is TGTGCCAGCAGACGTATTACAGGGTTTGGTGGCTACACCTTC. The rearrangement links TRBV6-5 to TRBJ1-2; possible D gene TRBD1, 6 bases. Trimming shortened V by 6 bases and J by 7 bases, and 18 bases separated the two germline ends. The CDR3 consists of 14 residues. The germline CDR1 and CDR2 sequences are MNHEY and SVGAGI.

The rearrangement joins TRBV6-4 to TRBJ1-5; 7 nucleotides line up with TRBD1. Germline V gives CDR1 MRHNA, CDR2 SNTAGT. J was trimmed by 3 bases and V by 7 bases; bases with no gene match: 12. The CDR3 is 16 residues long. DNA for the CDR3: TGTGCCAGCAATGGAGACAGGGCCCAGGACAATCAGCCCCAGCATTTT. Protein: CASNGDRAQDNQPQHF.

The V call is TRBV29-1, the J call TRBJ2-1, with 11 nucleotides matching TRBD1. The length of the CDR3 is 13 residues. CDR1 is SQVTM, CDR2 ANQGSEA, per germline. Trimming took 4 bases from V and 7 from J; bases not matched to a gene: 3. The CDR3: CSVGGQGVNEQFF. CDR3 in DNA: TGCAGCGTTGGGGGACAGGGGGTAAATGAGCAGTTCTTC.

The chain combines TRBV9 with TRBJ1-5; D perhaps matches TRBD1 (5 bases). The V end lost 3 bases, the J end lost 3 bases, and 7 bases lay between the germline ends. Germline V gene sequence: CDR1 SGDLS, CDR2 YYNGEE. CDR3 size: 13 residues. In nucleotides, the CDR3 is TGTGCCAGCAGCGCAGGGTACAATCAGCCCCAGCATTTT. It specifies CASSAGYNQPQHF.

The chain has TRBV6-5 and TRBJ1-6; 7 nucleotides align to TRBD1. The V gene end was trimmed by 6 bases and the J gene end by 8 bases; junction bases not matched to a gene: 10. This CDR3 is built from 15 residues. Germline values: CDR1 MNHEY, CDR2 SVGAGI. CDR3 protein: CASSDTGRGYSPLHF. CDR3 in DNA: TGTGCCAGCAGCGACACGGGCAGGGGGTATTCACCCCTCCACTTT.

Worth noting for this clone: Other DNA sequences in this sample translate to the same CDR3. This sequence joins TRBV27 and TRBJ1-1, with TRBD1 as a possible D gene (5 bases). Germline V lookup: CDR1 MNHEY, CDR2 SMNVEV (reference sequence). Trimming left V 0 bases short and J 1 base short, with 6 bases between. CDR3 length: 14 amino acids. CDR3 region: CASSLSRGNTEAFF. For the CDR3, the DNA is TGTGCCAGCAGTTTATCAAGGGGGAACACTGAAGCTTTCTTT.

The chain employs TRBV2 and TRBJ2-7; 12 bases are a match to TRBD2. Germline V gene data show CDR1 as SNHLY and CDR2 as FYNNEI. This CDR3 has 14 amino acids. V lost 6 bases, J lost 2 bases, and 2 bases stayed unmatched. Written as DNA, the CDR3 is TGTGCCAGCAGACGACTAGCGGGGGCCTACGAGCAGTACTTC. This sequence encodes CASRRLAGAYEQYF.

This clone was picked up one time. The CDR3 DNA reads as TGTGCCAGTAGTATGGCGGGTAGCAATCAGCCCCAGCATTTT. Protein sequence: CASSMAGSNQPQHF. The chain is built from TRBV19 and TRBJ1-5; the D is unclear. Trimming took off 3 bases at V and 0 bases at J, with 6 bases between the two ends. CDR3 length: 14 residues. In germline, CDR1 is LNHDA, CDR2 SQIVND (reference sequence). Drawing the rest from reference TRBV19 and TRBJ1-5, the complete variable domain is DGGITQSPKYLFRKEGQNVTLSCEQNLNHDAMYWYRQDPGQGLRLIYYSQIVNDFQKGDIAEGYSVSREKKESFPLTVTSAQKNPTAFYLCASSMAGSNQPQHFGDGTRLSIL.

This chain links TRBV9 with TRBJ2-3, with no clear D. V lost 0 bases to trimming and J lost 0 bases, with 11 bases between them. The CDR3 is 16 residues long. Germline values: CDR1 SGDLS, CDR2 YYNGEE. The CDR3 sequence: CASSVVGGPSTDTQYF. The DNA of the CDR3 is TGTGCCAGCAGCGTAGTTGGTGGGCCGAGCACAGATACGCAGTATTTT.

The chain combines TRBV18 with TRBJ1-2, with D perhaps TRBD1 (5 bases). Per the germline V gene, CDR1 is KGHSH and CDR2 is LQKENI. The CDR3 covers 15 residues. Trimming removed 2 bases from V and 8 bases from J, with 18 bases in between. The CDR3 here is CASSPTKSGGNGYTF. CDR3 coding DNA: TGTGCCAGCTCACCAACGAAGTCGGGGGGGAACGGCTACACCTTC.

The V call is TRBV19, the J call TRBJ1-6, with 8 bases lining up with TRBD1. Unmatched junction bases numbered 6, after V lost 4 bases and J lost 4 bases. Germline lookup yields CDR1 LNHDA and CDR2 SQIVND (reference sequence). The CDR3 has 16 residues. CDR3 in amino acids: CASSKDRVGYNSPLHF. In DNA form, the CDR3 reads TGTGCCAGTAGTAAGGACAGGGTCGGGTATAATTCACCCCTCCACTTT.

This chain connects TRBV4-1 to TRBJ2-3; 9 bases fit TRBD2. The CDR3 contains 16 residues. The trim removed 6 bases at V and 1 base at J, leaving 8 bases unmatched. From germline, CDR1 is MGHRA and CDR2 YSYEKL. In DNA form, the CDR3 reads TGCGCCAGCAGACCTACACCTAGCGGGGGCACAGATACGCAGTATTTT. This encodes CASRPTPSGGTDTQYF.

The chain has TRBV9 and TRBJ2-7, with 7 bases matching TRBD2. Germline CDR1 reads SGDLS; CDR2 reads YYNGEE. With 1 base clipped from V and 3 bases from J, the junction kept 4 bases outside the gene matches. The CDR3 extends over 14 amino acids. For the CDR3, the DNA is TGTGCCAGCAGCGTATGGGGAGGGAGCTACGAGCAGTACTTC. Translating it yields CASSVWGGSYEQYF.

The chain combines TRBV5-5 with TRBJ1-6; D perhaps matches TRBD1 (5 bases). V lost 1 base, J lost 10 bases, and 12 bases lay in between. CDR3 length: 14 amino acids. Germline CDR1 is SGHKS and CDR2 is YYEKEE (reference sequence). The CDR3 DNA sequence: TGTGCCAGCAGCTTGAGCCAGGGTTACTCACCCCTCCACTTT. Protein product: CASSLSQGYSPLHF.